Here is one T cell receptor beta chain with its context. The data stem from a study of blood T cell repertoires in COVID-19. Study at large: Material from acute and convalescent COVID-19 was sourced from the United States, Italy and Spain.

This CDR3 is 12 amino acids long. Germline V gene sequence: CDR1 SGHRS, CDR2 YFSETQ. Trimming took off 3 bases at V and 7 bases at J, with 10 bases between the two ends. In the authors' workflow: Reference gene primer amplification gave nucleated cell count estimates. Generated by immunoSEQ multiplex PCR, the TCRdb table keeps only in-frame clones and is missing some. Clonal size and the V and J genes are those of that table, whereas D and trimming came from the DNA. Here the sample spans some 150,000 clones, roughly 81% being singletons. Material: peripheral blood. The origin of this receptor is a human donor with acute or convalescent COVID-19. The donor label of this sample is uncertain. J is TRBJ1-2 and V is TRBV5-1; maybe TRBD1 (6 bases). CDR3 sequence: CASSSQGSGYTF. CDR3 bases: TGCGCCAGCAGCTCACAGGGTAGTGGCTACACCTTC. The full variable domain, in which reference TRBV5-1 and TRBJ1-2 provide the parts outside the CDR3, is KAGVTQTPRYLIKTRGQQVTLSCSPISGHRSVSWYQQTPGQGLQFLFEYFSETQRNKGNFPGRFSGRQFSNSRSEMNVSTLELGDSALYLCASSSQGSGYTFGSGTRLTVV.